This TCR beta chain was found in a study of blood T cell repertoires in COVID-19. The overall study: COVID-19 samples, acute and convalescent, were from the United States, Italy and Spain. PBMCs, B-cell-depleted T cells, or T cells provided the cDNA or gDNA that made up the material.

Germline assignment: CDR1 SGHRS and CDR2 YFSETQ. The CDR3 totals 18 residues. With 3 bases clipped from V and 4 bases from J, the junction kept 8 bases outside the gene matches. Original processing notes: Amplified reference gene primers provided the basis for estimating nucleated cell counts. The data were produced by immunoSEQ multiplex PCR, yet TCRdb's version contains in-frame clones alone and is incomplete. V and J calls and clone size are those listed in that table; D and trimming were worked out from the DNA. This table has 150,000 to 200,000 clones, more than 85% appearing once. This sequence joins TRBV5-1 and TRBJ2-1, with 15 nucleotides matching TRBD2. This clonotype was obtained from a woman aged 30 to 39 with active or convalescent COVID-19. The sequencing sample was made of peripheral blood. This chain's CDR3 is CASSSGLAGGPGYNEQFF. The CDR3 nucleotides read TGCGCCAGCAGCTCTGGACTAGCGGGGGGGCCGGGGTACAATGAGCAGTTCTTC.